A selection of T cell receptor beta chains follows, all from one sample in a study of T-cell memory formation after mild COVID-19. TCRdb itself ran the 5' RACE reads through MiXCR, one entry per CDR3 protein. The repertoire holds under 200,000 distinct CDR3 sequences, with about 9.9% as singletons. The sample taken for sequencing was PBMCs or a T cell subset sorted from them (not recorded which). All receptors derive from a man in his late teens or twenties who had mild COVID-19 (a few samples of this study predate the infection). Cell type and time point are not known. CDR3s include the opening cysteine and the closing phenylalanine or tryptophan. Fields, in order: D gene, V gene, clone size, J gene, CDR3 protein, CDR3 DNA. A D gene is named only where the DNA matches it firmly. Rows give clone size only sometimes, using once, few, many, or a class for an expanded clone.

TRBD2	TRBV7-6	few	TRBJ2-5	CASSTKRLAGALPRGTQYF	TGTGCCAGCAGCACCAAACGGCTAGCGGGGGCGCTCCCAAGAGGAACCCAGTACTTC
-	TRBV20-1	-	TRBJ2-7	CSARDGRTTSEQYF	TGCAGTGCTAGAGATGGTAGGACAACCTCCGAGCAGTACTTC
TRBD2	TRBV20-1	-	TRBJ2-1	CSAHKGSGNDNEQFF	TGCAGTGCGCACAAAGGGAGCGGGAATGACAATGAGCAGTTCTTC
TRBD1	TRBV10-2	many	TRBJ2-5	CASRTGASRYAVETQYF	TGCGCCAGCAGAACAGGGGCGAGCCGTTATGCAGTGGAGACCCAGTACTTC
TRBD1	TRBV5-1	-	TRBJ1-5	CASSLGDRGNQPQHF	TGCGCCAGCAGCTTGGGGGACAGGGGCAATCAGCCCCAGCATTTT
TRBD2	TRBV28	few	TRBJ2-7	CASRQTSGGPLKQYF	TGTGCCAGCAGGCAGACTAGCGGGGGGCCTCTGAAGCAGTACTTC
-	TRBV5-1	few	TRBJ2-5	CASSKSSAETQYF	TGCGCCAGCAGTAAGAGTAGCGCTGAGACCCAGTACTTC
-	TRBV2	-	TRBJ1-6	CASSLQGLENSPLHF	TGTGCCAGCAGTTTACAGGGACTTGAGAATTCACCCCTCCACTTT
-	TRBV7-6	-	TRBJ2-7	CASSLGTGNYEQYF	TGTGCCAGCAGCTTAGGTACAGGGAACTACGAGCAGTACTTC
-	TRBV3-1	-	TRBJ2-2	CASSQDQPGELFF	TGTGCCAGCAGCCAAGACCAGCCCGGGGAGCTGTTTTTT
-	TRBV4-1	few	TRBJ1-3	CASTLEEYSGNTIYF	TGCGCCAGCACACTAGAGGAATACTCTGGAAACACCATATATTTT
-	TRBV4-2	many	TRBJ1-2	CASSPTGGVGGYTF	TGTGCCAGCAGCCCCACCGGGGGCGTCGGGGGCTACACCTTC
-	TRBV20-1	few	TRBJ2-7	CSARDGLNPSYEQYF	TGCAGTGCTAGAGATGGGCTTAACCCCTCCTACGAGCAGTACTTC
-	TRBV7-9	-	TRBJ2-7	CASSSSYMKHYEQYF	TGTGCCAGCAGCTCGTCCTACATGAAACACTACGAGCAGTACTTC
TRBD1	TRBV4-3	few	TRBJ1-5	CASSQDLGQGGQPQHF	TGCGCCAGCAGCCAAGATCTGGGACAGGGCGGCCAGCCCCAGCATTTT
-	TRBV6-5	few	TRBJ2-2	CASSLITTGELFF	TGTGCCAGCAGCCTGATTACAACCGGGGAGCTGTTTTTT
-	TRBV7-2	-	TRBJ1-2	CASSLSSTKGHYGYTF	TGTGCCAGCAGCTTAAGTAGCACTAAAGGGCACTATGGCTACACCTTC
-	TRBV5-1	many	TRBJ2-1	CASSLGGRDNEQFF	TGCGCCAGCAGCTTGGGGGGCAGGGACAATGAGCAGTTCTTC
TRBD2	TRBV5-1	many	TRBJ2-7	CASSPERGRLAYEQYF	TGCGCCAGCAGCCCTGAGCGGGGTAGGCTCGCCTACGAGCAGTACTTC
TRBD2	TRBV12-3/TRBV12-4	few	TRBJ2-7	CASTSGTSRSYEQYF	TGTGCCAGCACCTCCGGGACTAGCAGATCCTACGAGCAGTACTTC
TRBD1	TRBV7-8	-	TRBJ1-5	CASSFDGQGGRPQHF	TGTGCCAGCAGCTTCGACGGACAGGGGGGAAGACCCCAGCATTTT
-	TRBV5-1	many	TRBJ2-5	CASSPNRGETQYF	TGCGCCAGCAGCCCAAACCGGGGGGAGACCCAGTACTTC
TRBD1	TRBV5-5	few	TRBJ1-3	CASSLGGDRRNTIYF	TGTGCCAGCAGCTTGGGTGGGGACAGGAGAAACACCATATATTTT
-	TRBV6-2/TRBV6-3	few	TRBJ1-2	CASSLPAGAYGYTF	TGTGCCAGCAGCCTCCCCGCGGGTGCCTATGGCTACACCTTC
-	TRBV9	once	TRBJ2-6	CASSVPLSGANVLTF	TGTGCCAGCAGCGTTCCCCTCTCTGGGGCCAACGTCCTGACTTTC
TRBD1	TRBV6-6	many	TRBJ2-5	CASSIQGAGETQYF	TGTGCCAGCAGTATACAGGGGGCGGGAGAGACCCAGTACTTC
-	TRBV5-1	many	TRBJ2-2	CASSLAFGRNTGELFF	TGCGCCAGCAGCTTGGCTTTTGGCAGAAACACCGGGGAGCTGTTTTTT
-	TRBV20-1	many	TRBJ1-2	CSARRTEEGKGGYTF	TGCAGTGCTCGACGGACGGAAGAGGGGAAAGGAGGCTACACCTTC
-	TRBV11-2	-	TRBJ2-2	CAAQGRVTGELFF	TGTGCCGCTCAGGGGCGGGTCACCGGGGAGCTGTTTTTT
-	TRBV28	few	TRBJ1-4	CASSSRRGYEKLFF	TGTGCCAGCAGTTCCCGGAGGGGGTATGAAAAACTGTTTTTT
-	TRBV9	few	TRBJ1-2	CASSVDLAASDGYTF	TGTGCCAGCAGCGTAGATCTGGCCGCTTCGGATGGCTACACCTTC
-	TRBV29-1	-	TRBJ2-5	CSVLVDSLGAQYF	TGCAGCGTCCTCGTTGACAGCCTGGGGGCCCAGTACTTC
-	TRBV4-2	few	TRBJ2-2	CASSQEKERGPGELFF	TGTGCCAGCAGCCAAGAAAAGGAGAGGGGACCCGGGGAGCTGTTTTTT
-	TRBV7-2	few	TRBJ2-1	CASRPRRYGEQFF	TGTGCCAGCAGACCCCGCCGATATGGTGAGCAGTTCTTC
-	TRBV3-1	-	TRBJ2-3	CASSQRETDTQYF	TGTGCCAGCAGCCAGCGTGAGACGGATACGCAGTATTTT
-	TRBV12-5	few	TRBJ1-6	CASGTWTAGLKTLHF	TGTGCTAGTGGTACCTGGACAGCAGGCTTGAAGACCCTCCACTTT
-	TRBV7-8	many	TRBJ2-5	CASNPTGEGETQYF	TGTGCCAGCAACCCGACAGGGGAGGGAGAGACCCAGTACTTC
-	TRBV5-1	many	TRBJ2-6	CASSLGASGANVLTF	TGCGCCAGCAGCTTGGGAGCGTCTGGGGCCAACGTCCTGACTTTC
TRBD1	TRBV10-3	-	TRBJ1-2	CAISPGQGAGGYTF	TGTGCCATCAGCCCCGGACAGGGGGCTGGCGGCTACACCTTC
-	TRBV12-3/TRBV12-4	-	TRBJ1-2	CASSLGYYGYTF	TGTGCCAGCAGTTTAGGCTACTATGGCTACACCTTC
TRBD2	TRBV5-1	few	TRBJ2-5	CASSLVGTSGGETQYF	TGCGCCAGCAGCTTGGTCGGGACTAGCGGGGGAGAGACCCAGTACTTC
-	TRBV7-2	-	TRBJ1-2	CASSKDVNYGYTF	TGTGCCAGCAGCAAAGACGTCAACTATGGCTACACCTTC